This T cell receptor (beta chain) is from a study of blood T cell repertoires in COVID-19. Recruits, aged about 18 to 100 years, lived in 25 or so US areas. The length of the CDR3 is 16 residues. With V trimmed by 0 bases and J by 3 bases, 6 bases remained unmatched. CDR1 is KGHSH and CDR2 is LQKENI in the germline V gene. Original processing notes: Estimation of nucleated cell counts relied on the amplification of reference gene primers. Only in-frame clones appear in the TCRdb table, and some are missing; sequencing was by immunoSEQ multiplex PCR. The DNA gave D and trimming, while V, J and clone size come from that table. The data hold hundreds of thousands of clones, with 90% observed a single time.

V gene TRBV18 combines with J gene TRBJ1-2; 8 nucleotides line up with TRBD1. The clonotype originates from a woman younger than 30 with acute COVID-19. What was sequenced was PBMCs or T cells enriched from blood (not recorded which). The DNA for the CDR3 is TGTGCCAGCTCACCACCCCCCACAGGGGGTGACTATGGCTACACCTTC. Protein product: CASSPPPTGGDYGYTF.